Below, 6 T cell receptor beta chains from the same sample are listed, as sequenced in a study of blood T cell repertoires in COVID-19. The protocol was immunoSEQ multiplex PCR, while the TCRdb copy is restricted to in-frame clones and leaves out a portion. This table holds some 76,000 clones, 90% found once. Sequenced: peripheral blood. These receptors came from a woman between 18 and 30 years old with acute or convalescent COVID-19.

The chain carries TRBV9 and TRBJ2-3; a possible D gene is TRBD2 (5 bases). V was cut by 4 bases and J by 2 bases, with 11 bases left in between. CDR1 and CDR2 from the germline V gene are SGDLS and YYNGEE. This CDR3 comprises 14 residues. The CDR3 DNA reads TGTGCCAGCAGCCTTGGACTTTTCACAGATACGCAGTATTTT. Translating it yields CASSLGLFTDTQYF. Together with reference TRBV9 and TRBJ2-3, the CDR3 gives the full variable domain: DSGVTQTPKHLITATGQRVTLRCSPRSGDLSVYWYQQSLDQGLQFLIQYYNGEERAKGNILERFSAQQFPDLHSELNLSSLELGDSALYFCASSLGLFTDTQYFGPGTRLTVL.

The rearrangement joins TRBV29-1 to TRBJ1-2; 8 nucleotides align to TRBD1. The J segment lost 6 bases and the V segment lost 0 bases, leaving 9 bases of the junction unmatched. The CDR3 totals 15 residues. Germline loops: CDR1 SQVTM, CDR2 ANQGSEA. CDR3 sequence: CSVEDLLDRGHGYTF. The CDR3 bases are TGCAGCGTTGAAGATCTTCTCGACAGGGGACATGGCTACACCTTC.

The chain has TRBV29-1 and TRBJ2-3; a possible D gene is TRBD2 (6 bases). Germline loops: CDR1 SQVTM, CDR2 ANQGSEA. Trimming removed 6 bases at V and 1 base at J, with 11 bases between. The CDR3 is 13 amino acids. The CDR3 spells CSVPVAGTDTQYF. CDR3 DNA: TGCAGCGTCCCTGTAGCGGGCACAGATACGCAGTATTTT.

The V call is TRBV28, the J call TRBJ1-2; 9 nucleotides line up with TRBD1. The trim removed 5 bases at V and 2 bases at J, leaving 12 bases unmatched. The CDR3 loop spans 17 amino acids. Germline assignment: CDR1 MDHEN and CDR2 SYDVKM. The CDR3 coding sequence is TGTGCCAGCAGTCGACCGGGACAGGGAGTGGGGAACTATGGCTACACCTTC. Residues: CASSRPGQGVGNYGYTF.

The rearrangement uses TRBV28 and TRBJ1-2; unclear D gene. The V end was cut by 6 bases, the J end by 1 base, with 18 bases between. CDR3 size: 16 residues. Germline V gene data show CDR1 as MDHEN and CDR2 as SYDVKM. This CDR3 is CASRVSTPDNNYGYTF. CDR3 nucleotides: TGTGCCAGCAGGGTTTCAACCCCTGACAATAACTATGGCTACACCTTC.

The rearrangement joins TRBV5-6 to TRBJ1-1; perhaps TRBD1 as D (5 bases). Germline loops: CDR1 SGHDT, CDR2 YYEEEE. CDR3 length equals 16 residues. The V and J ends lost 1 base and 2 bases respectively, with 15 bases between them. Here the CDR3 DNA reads TGTGCCAGCAGCTTGAACGTTCGACAGAAAAACACTGAAGCTTTCTTT. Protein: CASSLNVRQKNTEAFF.